The source of this T cell receptor beta chain is a study of blood T cell repertoires in COVID-19. Whole-study context: The United States, Italy and Spain supplied acute and convalescent COVID-19 samples.

In the original analysis: Reference gene primer amplification in the assay estimated nucleated cell counts. Clones were read by immunoSEQ multiplex PCR, and TCRdb kept only the in-frame ones, dropping some. V, J and clone size are taken as reported in that table, and D and trimming were inferred from the DNA itself. The sample includes fewer than 150,000 clones, just under 85% of them seen just once. This CDR3 has 15 amino acids. Trimming took 1 base from V and 0 from J, leaving 10 bases between them. CDR1 MNHNS and CDR2 SASEGT come from the germline V gene. This clone occurred once. The chain has TRBV6-1 and TRBJ2-7, with D possibly TRBD2 on 5 matching bases. Sample: peripheral blood. This clonotype was sampled from a human donor in a cohort sampled during active COVID-19. In DNA, the CDR3 is TGTGCCAGCAGTGAAGGGAGCGGACCCTCCTACGAGCAGTACTTC. Protein: CASSEGSGPSYEQYF.